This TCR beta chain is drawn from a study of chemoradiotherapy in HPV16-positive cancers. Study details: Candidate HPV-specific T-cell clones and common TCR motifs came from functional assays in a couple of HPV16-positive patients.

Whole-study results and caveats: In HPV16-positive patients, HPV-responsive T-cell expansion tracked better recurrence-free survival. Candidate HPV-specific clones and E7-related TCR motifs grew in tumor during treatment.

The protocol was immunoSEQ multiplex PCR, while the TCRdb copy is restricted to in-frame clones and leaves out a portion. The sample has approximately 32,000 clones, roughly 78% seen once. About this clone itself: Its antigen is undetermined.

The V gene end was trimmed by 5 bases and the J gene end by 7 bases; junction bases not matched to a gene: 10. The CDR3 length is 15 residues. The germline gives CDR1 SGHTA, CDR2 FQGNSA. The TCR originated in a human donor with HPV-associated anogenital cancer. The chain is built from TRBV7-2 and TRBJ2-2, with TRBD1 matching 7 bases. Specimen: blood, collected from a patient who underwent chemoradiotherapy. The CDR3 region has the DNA TGTGCCAGCAGCCCCCGACAGGGAATGGTCGGGGAGCTGTTTTTT. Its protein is CASSPRQGMVGELFF.